This T cell receptor beta chain was found in a study of shared clonotypes between healthy human individuals. Points from the study as a whole: In the sorted subsets, rarefaction showed sequencing was incomplete despite large depth.

On this clone itself: No antigen is known for it.

Germline CDR1 and CDR2: SNHLY and FYNNEI. V was clipped by 5 bases and J by 5 bases; unmatched bases: 9. CDR3 length: 16 residues. Repertoires were generated with immunoSEQ multiplex PCR, while TCRdb's copy carries only in-frame clones and drops some. The sample includes around 2,000,000 clones, roughly 96% seen only once; the top ten take more than 0.1%. Sequenced material: naive CD4+ T cells sorted from blood. This sample's subset: CD45RA+ positively selected. This clonotype was sampled from a man aged 18 to 30 in good health. The rearrangement joins TRBV2 to TRBJ1-5; 10 bases fit TRBD1. For the CDR3, the DNA is TGTGCCAGCAGTTACGACAGGGGGCTAGGGGATCAGCCCCAGCATTTT. It specifies CASSYDRGLGDQPQHF.